The 7 T cell receptor beta chains below come from one sample, sequenced in a study of blood T cell repertoires in COVID-19 (dated by TCRdb to about 2020). Library construction relied on the immunoSEQ multiplex PCR assay. Here the immuneACCESS table is served through TCRdb, limited to in-frame sequences with V and J called. Missing clones are a known gap in these copies; in checked studies unresolved V genes cover under half, and the rest lacks a known reason. The sample profile shows more than 35,000 clones; 80% of them were found once. Approximately 15% of the sample rests with the top ten. The material sequenced was peripheral blood. The receptors here all came from a woman in her 70s with acute or convalescent COVID-19.

This chain joins TRBV6-1 and TRBJ1-6; 7 bases line up with TRBD1. Per germline, CDR1 MNHNS and CDR2 SASEGT. J gave up 7 bases and V 1 base, and 7 bases lay outside the gene matches. CDR3 length equals 16 residues. This CDR3 reads CASSEDQGVMNSPLHF. CDR3 in DNA: TGTGCCAGCAGTGAAGACCAGGGGGTGATGAATTCACCCCTCCACTTT.

The gene calls are TRBV9 and TRBJ2-3, with 8 nucleotides matching TRBD2. The CDR3 has 14 residues. V dropped 3 bases and J dropped 10; count of bases not matched to a gene: 10. CDR1 SGDLS and CDR2 YYNGEE come from the germline V gene. The CDR3 reads CASSGFSGTLAQYF. The CDR3 region has the DNA TGTGCCAGCAGCGGTTTTAGCGGGACCTTAGCGCAGTATTTT. Filled out from reference TRBV9 and TRBJ2-3, the complete variable domain reads DSGVTQTPKHLITATGQRVTLRCSPRSGDLSVYWYQQSLDQGLQFLIQYYNGEERAKGNILERFSAQQFPDLHSELNLSSLELGDSALYFCASSGFSGTLAQYFGPGTRLTVL.

This clone was seen a handful of times. V gene TRBV20-1 combines with J gene TRBJ2-5; 9 nucleotides agree with TRBD1. The CDR3 spans 11 residues. Germline values: CDR1 DFQATT, CDR2 SNEGSKA (reference sequence). With 5 bases clipped from V and 5 bases from J, the junction kept 0 bases outside the gene matches. The CDR3 loop is CSADRGETQYF. CDR3 in DNA: TGCAGTGCTGACAGGGGGGAGACCCAGTACTTC.

The chain couples TRBV5-1 to TRBJ2-1, with 8 bases lining up with TRBD2. This CDR3 contains 15 residues. J gave up 0 bases and V 4 bases, and 3 bases lay outside the gene matches. Germline lookup yields CDR1 SGHRS and CDR2 YFSETQ. CDR3 nucleotide sequence: TGCGCCAGCAGCGCGGGGGGTACCTCCTACAATGAGCAGTTCTTC. Protein sequence: CASSAGGTSYNEQFF.

The V call is TRBV18, the J call TRBJ2-7, with D uncertain. This CDR3 is built from 13 residues. Germline V CDR1 and CDR2: KGHSH, LQKENI. V gave up 6 bases and J gave up 1 base, with 10 bases separating them. CDR3 sequence reads: CASSAAGSYEQYF. The CDR3, as DNA: TGTGCCAGCTCCGCTGCAGGTTCCTACGAGCAGTACTTC.

This chain connects TRBV3-1 (or the pseudogene TRBV3-2) to TRBJ1-3; 8 bases align to TRBD1. In germline, CDR1 is LGHDT, CDR2 YNNKEL (reference sequence). V was pared by 8 bases and J by 0 bases, with 9 bases of the junction left unmatched. The CDR3 runs 16 residues. As DNA, the CDR3 is TGTGCCAGCGGTTGGACAGGGCCCTCCTCTGGAAACACCATATATTTT. This translates into CASGWTGPSSGNTIYF.

The V call is TRBV5-4, the J call TRBJ2-1; 14 nucleotides line up with TRBD2. J gave up 3 bases and V 0 bases, and 5 bases lay outside the gene matches. The CDR3 sequence is 18 residues long. CDR1 and CDR2 from the germline V gene are SGHNT and YYREEE (reference sequence). CDR3 loop: CASSLGGLAGAFYNEQFF. CDR3 coding DNA: TGTGCCAGCAGCTTGGGGGGACTAGCGGGGGCCTTCTACAATGAGCAGTTCTTC.